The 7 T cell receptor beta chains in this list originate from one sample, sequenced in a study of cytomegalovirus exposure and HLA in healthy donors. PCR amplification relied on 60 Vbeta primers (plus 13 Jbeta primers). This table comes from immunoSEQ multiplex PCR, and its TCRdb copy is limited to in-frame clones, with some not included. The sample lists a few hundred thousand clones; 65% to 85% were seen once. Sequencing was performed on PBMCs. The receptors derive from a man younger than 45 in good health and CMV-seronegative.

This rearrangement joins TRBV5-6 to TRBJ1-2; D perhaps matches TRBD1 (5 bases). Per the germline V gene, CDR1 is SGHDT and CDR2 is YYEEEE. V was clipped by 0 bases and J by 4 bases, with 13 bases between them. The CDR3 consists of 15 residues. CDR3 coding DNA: TGTGCCAGCAGCTTGGGGGCAGGGTCCGGCTATGGCTACACCTTC. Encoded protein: CASSLGAGSGYGYTF.

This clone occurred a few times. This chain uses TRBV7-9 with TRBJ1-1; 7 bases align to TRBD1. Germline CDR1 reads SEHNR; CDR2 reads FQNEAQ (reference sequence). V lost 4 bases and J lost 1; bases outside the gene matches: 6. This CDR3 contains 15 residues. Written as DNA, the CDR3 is TGTGCCAGCAGCTCCGACAGGGATGCGAACACTGAAGCTTTCTTT. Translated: CASSSDRDANTEAFF.

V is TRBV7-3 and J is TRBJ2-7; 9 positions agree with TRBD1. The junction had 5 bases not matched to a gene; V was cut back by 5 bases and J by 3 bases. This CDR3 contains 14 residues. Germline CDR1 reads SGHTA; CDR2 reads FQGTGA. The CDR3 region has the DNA TGTGCCAGCAGCCTAGACAGGGGGGACTACGAGCAGTACTTC. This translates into CASSLDRGDYEQYF.

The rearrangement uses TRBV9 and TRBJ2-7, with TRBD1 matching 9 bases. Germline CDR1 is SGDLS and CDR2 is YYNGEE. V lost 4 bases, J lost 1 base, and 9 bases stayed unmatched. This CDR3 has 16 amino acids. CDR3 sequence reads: CASSRDPGQGSYEQYF. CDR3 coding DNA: TGTGCCAGCAGCCGAGACCCAGGACAGGGGTCCTACGAGCAGTACTTC.

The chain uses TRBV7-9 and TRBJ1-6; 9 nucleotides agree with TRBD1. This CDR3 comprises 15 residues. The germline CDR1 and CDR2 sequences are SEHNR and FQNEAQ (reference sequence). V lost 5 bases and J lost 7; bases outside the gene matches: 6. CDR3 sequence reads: CASSPGTGTNSPLHF. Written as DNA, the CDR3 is TGTGCCAGCAGCCCCGGGACAGGGACAAATTCACCCCTCCACTTT. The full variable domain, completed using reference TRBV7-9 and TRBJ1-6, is DTGVSQNPRHKITKRGQNVTFRCDPISEHNRLYWYRQTLGQGPEFLTYFQNEAQLEKSRLLSDRFSAERPKGSFSTLEIQRTEQGDSAMYLCASSPGTGTNSPLHFGNGTRLTVT.

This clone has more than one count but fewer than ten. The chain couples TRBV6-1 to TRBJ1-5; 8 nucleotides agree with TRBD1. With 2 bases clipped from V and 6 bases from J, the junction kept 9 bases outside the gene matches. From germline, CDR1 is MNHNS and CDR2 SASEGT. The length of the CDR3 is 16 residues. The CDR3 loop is CASSETMAGGSQPQHF. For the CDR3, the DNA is TGTGCCAGCAGTGAAACGATGGCAGGGGGCAGTCAGCCCCAGCATTTT.

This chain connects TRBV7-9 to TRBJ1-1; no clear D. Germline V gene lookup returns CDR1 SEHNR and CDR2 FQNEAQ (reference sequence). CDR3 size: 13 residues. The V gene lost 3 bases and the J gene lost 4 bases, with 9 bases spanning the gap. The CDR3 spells CASSLAAVTEAFF. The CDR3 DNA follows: TGTGCCAGCAGCTTGGCGGCTGTCACTGAAGCTTTCTTT.